One sample yielded the 18 T cell receptor beta chains listed below, sequenced in a study of blood T cell repertoires in COVID-19. Produced via immunoSEQ multiplex PCR; TCRdb's table is partial and in-frame only. The sample has 98,000 or so clones, around 64% seen once. Source material: peripheral blood. Every receptor here comes from a woman in her thirties or forties with acute or convalescent COVID-19.

This clone appeared a few times. The chain is built from TRBV10-2 and TRBJ1-4, with D perhaps matching TRBD1 (5 bases). The germline CDR1 and CDR2 sequences are WSHSY and SAAADI. Trimming pared 0 bases from V and 7 bases from J, leaving 12 bases between. This CDR3 spans 15 amino acids. Written as DNA, the CDR3 is TGCGCCAGCAGTGAGTCGCTGGGACTTAGTGAAAAACTGTTTTTT. Its protein is CASSESLGLSEKLFF.

This clone was seen a handful of times. The V and J genes are TRBV7-2 and TRBJ1-6; D call uncertain. In germline, CDR1 is SGHTA, CDR2 FQGNSA. This CDR3 comprises 12 residues. The ends were cut back, 3 bases at V and 7 bases at J, with 4 bases in the middle. The CDR3 is CASSLQNSPLHF. The CDR3, as DNA: TGTGCCAGCAGCTTGCAGAATTCACCCCTCCACTTT.

V and J are TRBV7-8 and TRBJ1-2, with no clear D. Germline V CDR1 and CDR2: SGHVS, FQNEAQ. The CDR3 consists of 14 residues. The V end was cut by 5 bases, the J end by 3 bases, with 13 bases between. In nucleotides, the CDR3 is TGTGCCAGCAGCGACCTAGCTGGGGACTATGGCTACACCTTC. Translating gives CASSDLAGDYGYTF.

The chain combines TRBV10-2 with TRBJ2-5; D call uncertain. Germline CDR1 WSHSY, CDR2 SAAADI. The CDR3 loop spans 11 amino acids. V was pared by 9 bases and J by 1 base, with 6 bases between. The CDR3: CASSIQETQYF. The CDR3 DNA reads TGCGCCAGTAGCATCCAAGAGACCCAGTACTTC.

This clone was seen more than once but under ten times. The chain uses TRBV5-1 and TRBJ2-5; D unresolved. Trimming stripped 0 bases from V and 2 bases from J, with 8 bases between. Germline loops: CDR1 SGHRS, CDR2 YFSETQ. The length of the CDR3 is 14 residues. CDR3 protein: CASSLGRLQETQYF. The CDR3 DNA follows: TGCGCCAGCAGCTTGGGGCGGCTTCAAGAGACCCAGTACTTC.

The sample holds many counts of this clone. The V call is TRBV6-2 or TRBV6-3, the J call TRBJ1-5; D is unresolved. The CDR3 runs 14 residues. V gave up 0 bases and J gave up 3 bases, with 6 bases separating them. In germline, CDR1 is MNHEY, CDR2 SVGEGT. CDR3 sequence: CASSYSGHNQPQHF. For the CDR3, the DNA is TGTGCCAGCAGTTACTCTGGGCACAATCAGCCCCAGCATTTT.

The rearrangement links TRBV7-2 to TRBJ2-1, with 7 positions matching TRBD2. The trim removed 4 bases at V and 8 bases at J, leaving 8 bases unmatched. Germline assignment: CDR1 SGHTA and CDR2 FQGNSA. This CDR3 region has 14 residues. CDR3 bases: TGTGCCAGCAGCTCCCCGGGGGGTTGGTATGAGCAGTTCTTC. It translates to CASSSPGGWYEQFF.

The chain has TRBV7-2 and TRBJ2-5; 8 bases are a match to TRBD1. The CDR3 is 14 residues long. Germline V gene data show CDR1 as SGHTA and CDR2 as FQGNSA. J gave up 4 bases and V 4 bases, and 5 bases lay outside the gene matches. CDR3 coding DNA: TGTGCCAGCAGCTGGGGACAGGCCGGAGAGACCCAGTACTTC. It encodes CASSWGQAGETQYF.

This clone was seen a single time. The chain recombines TRBV11-2 with TRBJ2-1, with TRBD2 as a possible D gene (5 bases). The ends were cut back, 1 base at V and 7 bases at J, with 14 bases in the middle. This CDR3 has 15 amino acids. Germline V lookup: CDR1 SGHAT, CDR2 FQNNGV. CDR3 sequence (DNA): TGTGCCAGCAGCTTAGGCACGTTGTCGGGGAATGAGCAGTTCTTC. It translates to CASSLGTLSGNEQFF.

The chain employs TRBV30 and TRBJ2-7; 9 bases agree with TRBD1. CDR3 size: 15 residues. Germline V gene lookup returns CDR1 GTSNPN and CDR2 SVGIG (reference sequence). The V segment lost 3 bases and the J segment 4 bases; nucleotides outside the gene matches: 10. In nucleotides, the CDR3 is TGTGCCTGGAGCGTCGACCAGGGACAGGGATACGAGCAGTACTTC. It encodes CAWSVDQGQGYEQYF.

In nucleotides, the CDR3 is TGTGCCTGGTCAAGACTAGCGCGGACACAAACCTACGAGCAGTACTTC. This sequence encodes CAWSRLARTQTYEQYF. V is TRBV30 and J is TRBJ2-7, with 8 bases matching TRBD2. This CDR3 has 16 amino acids. V trimming: 5 bases; J trimming: 2 bases; junction bases outside the gene matches: 14. Germline CDR1 and CDR2: GTSNPN and SVGIG (reference sequence).

This rearrangement joins TRBV28 to TRBJ2-7; 10 positions agree with TRBD2. Losses at the gene ends were 6 bases for V and 3 bases for J; bases not matched to a gene: 11. Germline V gene lookup returns CDR1 MDHEN and CDR2 SYDVKM. The CDR3 is 16 residues long. The CDR3 reads CASRTSLAGGDYEQYF. CDR3 bases: TGTGCCAGCAGAACCTCGTTAGCGGGGGGAGACTACGAGCAGTACTTC.

Only a few counts were recorded for this clone. The chain uses TRBV24-1 and TRBJ2-1; 7 bases map to TRBD2. J lost 4 bases, V lost 10 bases, and 6 bases had no gene match. Germline CDR1 and CDR2: KGHDR and SFDVKD. This CDR3 has 13 residues. In DNA form, the CDR3 reads TGTGCCACTGGGACTACGGTATACAATGAGCAGTTCTTC. It encodes CATGTTVYNEQFF.

This clone has a single count. V gene TRBV3-1 (or the pseudogene TRBV3-2) combines with J gene TRBJ1-3; possibly TRBD1 for D (5 bases). V was clipped by 1 base and J by 0 bases, with 10 bases between them. Germline V CDR1 and CDR2: LGHDT, YNNKEL (reference sequence). The CDR3 has 16 residues. This chain's CDR3 is CASSQVYRTSGNTIYF. The CDR3 bases are TGTGCCAGCAGCCAAGTTTACAGGACCTCTGGAAACACCATATATTTT.

This CDR3 is CASSGPTGSGYTF. CDR3 DNA sequence: TGTGCCAGCAGTGGCCCGACAGGGAGTGGCTACACCTTC. The V gene is TRBV2, the J gene TRBJ1-2, with 7 bases aligning to TRBD1. The CDR3 extends over 13 amino acids. The V gene's germline CDR1 is SNHLY and CDR2 FYNNEI. V trimming: 4 bases; J trimming: 7 bases; junction bases outside the gene matches: 6. The complete variable domain, with remaining parts taken from reference TRBV2 and TRBJ1-2, reads EPEVTQTPSHQVTQMGQEVILRCVPISNHLYFYWYRQILGQKVEFLVSFYNNEISEKSEIFDDQFSVERPDGSNFTLKIRSTKLEDSAMYFCASSGPTGSGYTFGSGTRLTVV.

The rearrangement joins TRBV18 to TRBJ2-5; D not certain. Trimming took off 0 bases at V and 0 bases at J, with 5 bases between the two ends. The germline V gene encodes CDR1 KGHSH and CDR2 LQKENI. The length of the CDR3 is 14 residues. CDR3 nucleotide sequence: TGTGCCAGCTCACCACCTGCAGACCAAGAGACCCAGTACTTC. Residues: CASSPPADQETQYF.

This sequence joins TRBV6-5 and TRBJ1-2, with a weak D call TRBD1 (6 bases). This CDR3 spans 13 amino acids. Deletions cut 7 bases from V and 8 bases from J, with 17 bases between. Germline V gene sequence: CDR1 MNHEY, CDR2 SVGAGI. The CDR3 loop is CASTLDRGNGYTF. Written as DNA, the CDR3 is TGTGCCAGCACCTTGGACAGAGGAAACGGCTACACCTTC.

This chain uses TRBV25-1 with TRBJ1-2, with a weak D call TRBD1 (5 bases). The CDR3 covers 15 residues. Per germline, CDR1 MGHDK and CDR2 SYGVNS. V was clipped by 1 base and J by 2 bases, with 11 bases between them. The CDR3 protein is CASSESGWANYGYTF. As DNA, the CDR3 is TGTGCCAGCAGTGAATCAGGGTGGGCGAACTATGGCTACACCTTC.